The 26 T cell receptor beta chains reported below all come from one sample, sequenced in a study of blood T cell repertoires in COVID-19. Using immunoSEQ multiplex PCR, the repertoire was profiled, and TCRdb retains in-frame clones only, with some absent. The table shows just over 75,000 clones, with around 88% occurring only once. The sequenced sample was peripheral blood. These receptor sequences come from a woman of 80 years or more with active or convalescent COVID-19.

There are a few counts of this clone. This chain joins TRBV18 and TRBJ2-1; 8 nucleotides agree with TRBD2. With 3 bases clipped from V and 4 bases from J, the junction kept 8 bases outside the gene matches. The length of the CDR3 is 16 residues. Germline CDR1 and CDR2: KGHSH and LQKENI. CDR3 in amino acids: CASSPASSGRYNEQFF. CDR3 nucleotide sequence: TGTGCCAGCTCACCGGCTTCTAGCGGGCGATACAATGAGCAGTTCTTC.

The gene calls are TRBV6-5 and TRBJ2-7; D is unclear. The germline V gene encodes CDR1 MNHEY and CDR2 SVGAGI. This CDR3 comprises 11 residues. V was clipped by 5 bases and J by 11 bases, with 13 bases between them. This CDR3 is CASSLGSKEYF. The CDR3 DNA is TGTGCCAGCAGTCTGGGCTCGAAAGAGTACTTC.

V and J are TRBV2 and TRBJ2-7; D may be TRBD1 (5 bases). The germline V gene has CDR1 SNHLY and CDR2 FYNNEI. Deletions cut 8 bases from V and 2 bases from J, with 10 bases between. The CDR3 runs to 12 residues. The CDR3 nucleotides are TGTGCCAGCGGCAGGGCCACCTACGAGCAGTACTTC. Translating gives CASGRATYEQYF.

This clone was detected only once. This chain connects TRBV19 to TRBJ2-5; 8 positions agree with TRBD2. The V gene end was trimmed by 5 bases and the J gene end by 1 base; junction bases not matched to a gene: 9. The germline V gene has CDR1 LNHDA and CDR2 SQIVND (reference sequence). This CDR3 region has 16 residues. The CDR3 loop reads CASSPGASGGQETQYF. CDR3 coding DNA: TGTGCCAGTAGTCCAGGCGCGAGCGGGGGCCAAGAGACCCAGTACTTC.

This rearrangement joins TRBV21-1 to TRBJ1-5; TRBD1, as called in the table, went unchecked against the DNA. TRBV21-1 is reported as a pseudogene. The CDR3 totals 19 residues. In DNA, the CDR3 is TGTGCCAGCAGCTTTCCCTTGTACGGCAACAGGGCTAGCAATCAGCCCCAGCATTTT. Residues: CASSFPLYGNRASNQPQHF.

J is TRBJ2-1 and V is TRBV4-2, with 8 bases lining up with TRBD2. The CDR3 is 20 residues long. V trimming: 2 bases; J trimming: 1 base; junction bases outside the gene matches: 16. Per the germline V gene, CDR1 is LGHNA and CDR2 is YNFKEQ. The CDR3 is CASSQIPRGGRGRSYNEQFF. CDR3 nucleotide sequence: TGTGCCAGCAGCCAAATCCCCCGGGGGGGCCGGGGAAGGTCCTACAATGAGCAGTTCTTC.

V and J are TRBV6-2 or TRBV6-3 and TRBJ2-7, with TRBD1 matching over 8 bases. Germline CDR1 MNHEY, CDR2 SVGEGT. CDR3 length: 15 amino acids. The ends lost 4 bases at V and 1 base at J; junction bases unmatched: 6. CDR3 in DNA: TGTGCCAGCAGTTCTAACCGGGACAGGTCCTACGAGCAGTACTTC. This gives the protein CASSSNRDRSYEQYF.

V usage is TRBV4-3 and J usage is TRBJ2-7, with D possibly matching TRBD2 (5 bases). CDR1 and CDR2 (germline): LGHNA, YSLEER. This CDR3 is built from 15 residues. With 0 bases removed from V and 3 bases from J, the gap between germline ends came to 12 bases. The CDR3 DNA sequence: TGCGCCAGCAGCCAAGATTCGGCAGACTACTACGAGCAGTACTTC. It codes for CASSQDSADYYEQYF.

This chain links TRBV4-1 with TRBJ2-5; the match to TRBD1 covers 7 bases. The CDR3 spans 15 residues. Germline loops: CDR1 MGHRA, CDR2 YSYEKL. V gave up 0 bases and J gave up 1 base; unmatched junction bases: 2. This CDR3 reads CASSQEGQIQETQYF. The CDR3 DNA reads as TGCGCCAGCAGCCAAGAGGGACAGATCCAAGAGACCCAGTACTTC.

This clone was observed once. The V gene is TRBV27, the J gene TRBJ2-6; 9 bases are shared with TRBD1. The junction had 9 bases not matched to a gene; V was cut back by 5 bases and J by 4 bases. CDR1 and CDR2 from the germline V gene are MNHEY and SMNVEV (reference sequence). This CDR3 is built from 17 residues. This CDR3 reads CASSPGTGRVGANVLTF. CDR3 nucleotide sequence: TGTGCCAGCAGTCCCGGGACAGGGCGGGTCGGGGCCAACGTCCTGACTTTC.

V gene TRBV11-2 combines with J gene TRBJ1-1; possible D gene TRBD1, 5 bases. The V gene lost 5 bases and the J gene lost 3 bases, with 13 bases spanning the gap. Germline V gives CDR1 SGHAT, CDR2 FQNNGV. This CDR3 spans 14 amino acids. As DNA, the CDR3 is TGTGCCAGCAGCCCCCCAGGGAGGGACACTGAAGCTTTCTTT. Its protein is CASSPPGRDTEAFF.

The chain uses TRBV24-1 and TRBJ2-1; weak D call: TRBD2 (6 bases). The V gene lost 7 bases and the J gene lost 7 bases, with 10 bases spanning the gap. The V gene's germline CDR1 is KGHDR and CDR2 SFDVKD. The CDR3 length is 12 residues. The CDR3 coding sequence is TGTGCCACCAGCACTCTAGCGAATGAGCAGTTCTTC. The encoded protein is CATSTLANEQFF.

This clone has more than one count but fewer than ten. The chain is built from TRBV7-8 and TRBJ2-7; the match to TRBD1 covers 10 bases. CDR1 and CDR2 from the germline V gene are SGHVS and FQNEAQ. The CDR3 totals 15 residues. The trim removed 5 bases at V and 3 bases at J, leaving 7 bases unmatched. CDR3 sequence: CASSLRDRGIYEQYF. Written as DNA, the CDR3 is TGTGCCAGCAGCCTCCGGGACAGGGGAATCTACGAGCAGTACTTC.

The chain joins TRBV28 to TRBJ2-1, with 9 bases fitting TRBD1. This CDR3 is 16 amino acids long. Germline V lookup: CDR1 MDHEN, CDR2 SYDVKM. V dropped 1 base and J dropped 1; count of bases not matched to a gene: 2. In DNA form, the CDR3 reads TGTGCCAGCAGTTTATACAGGGGGCTTTCCTACAATGAGCAGTTCTTC. This translates into CASSLYRGLSYNEQFF. Drawing the rest from reference TRBV28 and TRBJ2-1, the complete variable domain is DVKVTQSSRYLVKRTGEKVFLECVQDMDHENMFWYRQDPGLGLRLIYFSYDVKMKEKGDIPEGYSVSREKKERFSLILESASTNQTSMYLCASSLYRGLSYNEQFFGPGTRLTVL.

The chain combines TRBV9 with TRBJ2-7, with TRBD1 identical over 9 bases. V shed 3 bases, J shed 3 bases, and the junction held 7 bases outside the gene matches. This CDR3 comprises 15 residues. Germline CDR1 reads SGDLS; CDR2 reads YYNGEE. CDR3 region: CASSAGQGSVYEQYF. CDR3 coding DNA: TGTGCCAGCAGCGCCGGACAGGGGTCGGTCTACGAGCAGTACTTC.

The chain joins TRBV3-1 (or the pseudogene TRBV3-2) to TRBJ1-1; D gene ambiguous. The CDR3 runs to 13 residues. Germline loops: CDR1 LGHDT, CDR2 YNNKEL (reference sequence). Trimming removed 7 bases from V and 11 bases from J, with 20 bases in between. The CDR3 here is CASMGGWVDKAFF. CDR3 nucleotide sequence: TGTGCCAGCATGGGAGGCTGGGTGGATAAGGCTTTCTTT.

This chain links TRBV21-1 with TRBJ1-1. TRBV21-1 represents a pseudogene. The CDR3 runs to 18 residues. The CDR3 loop is CASSKDQEQRGGDTEAFF. In nucleotides, the CDR3 is TGTGCCAGCAGCAAAGACCAGGAGCAGCGAGGAGGGGACACTGAAGCTTTCTTT.

This clone was seen more than once but under ten times. The chain carries TRBV2 and TRBJ1-1; no firm D call. This CDR3 is 13 amino acids long. V was cut by 7 bases and J by 5 bases, with 14 bases left in between. Germline CDR1 is SNHLY and CDR2 is FYNNEI. CDR3 bases: TGTGCCAGCATACTCGCATCGGTTACTGAAGCTTTCTTT. It encodes CASILASVTEAFF.

This chain links TRBV6-5 with TRBJ1-5; D is unresolved. Germline V lookup: CDR1 MNHEY, CDR2 SVGAGI. The CDR3 length is 13 residues. V gave up 8 bases and J gave up 1 base, with 9 bases separating them. The CDR3 reads CASRAGSNQPQHF. In nucleotides, the CDR3 is TGTGCCAGCCGAGCGGGGAGCAATCAGCCCCAGCATTTT.

V usage is TRBV9 and J usage is TRBJ1-1; 7 bases map to TRBD1. Germline values: CDR1 SGDLS, CDR2 YYNGEE. The V gene end was trimmed by 3 bases and the J gene end by 4 bases; junction bases not matched to a gene: 6. There are 14 residues in the CDR3. The CDR3 DNA sequence: TGTGCCAGCAGCGAGGGGGACAGAGGCACTGAAGCTTTCTTT. Its translation: CASSEGDRGTEAFF.

J is TRBJ2-3 and V is TRBV28, with 12 nucleotides matching TRBD2. Germline V CDR1 and CDR2: MDHEN, SYDVKM. The CDR3 has 16 amino acids. V lost 6 bases and J lost 6; bases outside the gene matches: 10. The DNA of the CDR3 is TGTGCCAGCAGCACCCTCACTAGCGGGGGGAGGGATACGCAGTATTTT. Translated: CASSTLTSGGRDTQYF.

The rearrangement links TRBV11-1 to TRBJ2-1, with D perhaps TRBD1 (6 bases). The length of the CDR3 is 14 residues. CDR1 is SGHAT and CDR2 is FQDESV in the germline V gene (reference sequence). The ends were cut back, 5 bases at V and 13 bases at J, with 21 bases in the middle. The CDR3 DNA reads TGTGCCAGCAGCCCCATGACCCGACAGGAAGAACAGTTCTTC. Protein sequence: CASSPMTRQEEQFF.

This sequence joins TRBV2 and TRBJ2-2; maybe TRBD1 (5 bases). CDR3 size: 14 residues. Trimming removed 4 bases from V and 1 base from J, with 7 bases in between. Germline CDR1 reads SNHLY; CDR2 reads FYNNEI. CDR3 amino acids: CASSGQKNTGELFF. In DNA, the CDR3 is TGTGCCAGCAGTGGACAGAAGAACACCGGGGAGCTGTTTTTT.

In this sample, this clone turned up once. The chain has TRBV30 and TRBJ2-2; D is perhaps TRBD2 (5 bases). Germline values: CDR1 GTSNPN, CDR2 SVGIG (reference sequence). The CDR3 is 11 residues long. V lost 4 bases and J 6 bases, leaving 6 bases between the germline ends. The CDR3 DNA reads as TGTGCCTGGAAGGAGGCCGGGGAGCTGTTTTTT. Residues: CAWKEAGELFF.

The V gene is TRBV19, the J gene TRBJ1-2, with a tentative D call TRBD1 (6 bases). The CDR3 has 13 amino acids. With 8 bases removed from V and 4 bases from J, the gap between germline ends came to 14 bases. Germline V gene data show CDR1 as LNHDA and CDR2 as SQIVND (reference sequence). In nucleotides, the CDR3 is TGTGCCAGTGAGGTACAGGGAATCTATGGCTACACCTTC. Its translation is CASEVQGIYGYTF.

V and J are TRBV7-2 and TRBJ2-7; tentatively, D is TRBD2 (6 bases). Trimming shortened V by 5 bases and J by 0 bases, and 17 bases separated the two germline ends. The CDR3 length is 16 residues. CDR1 and CDR2 from the germline V gene are SGHTA and FQGNSA. CDR3 sequence: CASSPQAGLHSYEQYF. CDR3 DNA sequence: TGTGCCAGCAGCCCCCAAGCGGGCCTTCACTCCTACGAGCAGTACTTC.